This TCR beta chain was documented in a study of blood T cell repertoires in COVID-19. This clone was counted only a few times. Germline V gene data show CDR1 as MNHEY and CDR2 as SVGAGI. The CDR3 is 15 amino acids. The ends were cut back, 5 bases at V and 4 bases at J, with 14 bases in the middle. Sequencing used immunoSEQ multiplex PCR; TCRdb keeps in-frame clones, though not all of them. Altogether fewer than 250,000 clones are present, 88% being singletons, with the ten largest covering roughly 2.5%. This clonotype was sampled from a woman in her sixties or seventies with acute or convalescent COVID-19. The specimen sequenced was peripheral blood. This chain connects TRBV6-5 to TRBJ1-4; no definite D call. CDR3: CASSTMTRNNEKLFF. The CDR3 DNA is TGTGCCAGCAGTACCATGACGCGGAATAATGAAAAACTGTTTTTT.